The 2 T cell receptor beta chains given below trace back to one sample, sequenced in a study of cytomegalovirus exposure and HLA in healthy donors. Primers: 60 Vbeta forward and 13 Jbeta reverse. The protocol was immunoSEQ multiplex PCR, while the TCRdb copy is restricted to in-frame clones and leaves out a portion. With some 55,000 clones in the sample, the ten largest clones hold approximately 6.9%. Specimen: PBMCs. These receptors all come from a woman aged 40-49 years in good health and CMV-seronegative.

V is TRBV28 and J is TRBJ1-3, with TRBD1 matching over 7 bases. Trimming took 5 bases from V and 5 from J; bases not matched to a gene: 6. CDR1 and CDR2 (germline): MDHEN, SYDVKM. CDR3 length: 14 residues. The CDR3 nucleotides read TGTGCCAGCAGTGCCGACAGGGCCCGAAACACCATATATTTT. Protein product: CASSADRARNTIYF. Together with reference TRBV28 and TRBJ1-3, the CDR3 gives the full variable domain: DVKVTQSSRYLVKRTGEKVFLECVQDMDHENMFWYRQDPGLGLRLIYFSYDVKMKEKGDIPEGYSVSREKKERFSLILESASTNQTSMYLCASSADRARNTIYFGEGSWLTVV.

The chain recombines TRBV30 with TRBJ2-1, with 7 bases matching TRBD1. J lost 12 bases, V lost 2 bases, and 13 bases had no gene match. The CDR3 runs 14 residues. In germline, CDR1 is GTSNPN, CDR2 SVGIG (reference sequence). CDR3 sequence (DNA): TGTGCCTGGAGTTACGGGACAGATTATACAGGGCAGTTCTTC. It translates to CAWSYGTDYTGQFF.